The 12 T cell receptor beta chains reported below all come from one sample, sequenced in a study of blood T cell repertoires in COVID-19. Libraries were prepared by immunoSEQ multiplex PCR; TCRdb keeps only in-frame clonotypes and omits some of them. This sample yields a few hundred thousand clones, of which around four fifths are seen a single time; around 3.7% belongs to the top ten. The material sequenced was peripheral blood. The receptors originated from a woman in her fifties or sixties with active or convalescent COVID-19.

The rearrangement uses TRBV7-9 and TRBJ2-1; possible D gene TRBD2, 5 bases. The length of the CDR3 is 16 residues. From germline, CDR1 is SEHNR and CDR2 FQNEAQ (reference sequence). V was shortened by 5 bases and J by 0 bases, with 14 bases between the two germline ends. The CDR3 coding sequence is TGTGCCAGCAGCCCATGGAGAGGGAGCTCCTACAATGAGCAGTTCTTC. It specifies CASSPWRGSSYNEQFF.

This clone appeared once. The chain combines TRBV11-2 with TRBJ2-1, with 14 bases fitting TRBD2. The germline V gene has CDR1 SGHAT and CDR2 FQNNGV. The junction had 10 bases not matched to a gene; V was cut back by 6 bases and J by 9 bases. CDR3 length: 16 residues. CDR3: CASRPTGTSGSGEQFF. CDR3 DNA sequence: TGTGCCAGCAGACCGACCGGGACTAGCGGGAGTGGTGAGCAGTTCTTC.

The sample holds a few counts of this clone. V usage is TRBV5-1 and J usage is TRBJ2-1, with 13 nucleotides matching TRBD2. With 4 bases clipped from V and 0 bases from J, the junction kept 10 bases outside the gene matches. Germline V gene lookup returns CDR1 SGHRS and CDR2 YFSETQ. CDR3 length equals 19 residues. This CDR3 reads CASSGAGTSGASSYNEQFF. For the CDR3, the DNA is TGCGCCAGCAGCGGGGCCGGGACTAGCGGGGCTAGCTCCTACAATGAGCAGTTCTTC. Together with reference TRBV5-1 and TRBJ2-1, the CDR3 gives the full variable domain: KAGVTQTPRYLIKTRGQQVTLSCSPISGHRSVSWYQQTPGQGLQFLFEYFSETQRNKGNFPGRFSGRQFSNSRSEMNVSTLELGDSALYLCASSGAGTSGASSYNEQFFGPGTRLTVL.

This sequence joins TRBV5-1 and TRBJ2-1; 9 positions match TRBD2. V shed 0 bases, J shed 7 bases, and the junction held 8 bases outside the gene matches. In germline, CDR1 is SGHRS, CDR2 YFSETQ. This CDR3 region has 16 residues. Here the CDR3 DNA reads TGCGCCAGCAGCTTGGTGGGGGCGGGAGGGCTTAATGAGCAGTTCTTC. It translates to CASSLVGAGGLNEQFF.

The rearrangement joins TRBV28 to TRBJ2-2, with a possible D match to TRBD1 (6 bases). The CDR3 covers 15 residues. The V end lost 6 bases, the J end lost 4 bases, and 15 bases lay between the germline ends. In germline, CDR1 is MDHEN, CDR2 SYDVKM. This CDR3 reads CASSRGQILTGELFF. The CDR3, as DNA: TGTGCCAGCAGCCGTGGACAGATACTCACCGGGGAGCTGTTTTTT.

V and J are TRBV6-5 and TRBJ2-7; the match to TRBD1 covers 8 bases. This CDR3 has 15 amino acids. The V gene end was trimmed by 6 bases and the J gene end by 3 bases; junction bases not matched to a gene: 10. Per the germline V gene, CDR1 is MNHEY and CDR2 is SVGAGI. The CDR3 reads CASRSTGVGDYEQYF. The CDR3 bases are TGTGCCAGCAGGTCGACAGGGGTAGGAGACTACGAGCAGTACTTC.

The J gene is TRBJ1-2, the V gene TRBV19; TRBD1 is a possible D gene (6 bases). The CDR3 sequence is 12 residues long. Between the trimmed V and J ends, which lost 7 bases and 4 bases, there was a span of 10 bases. Germline V gene sequence: CDR1 LNHDA, CDR2 SQIVND (reference sequence). CDR3 sequence: CASNQGIYGYTF. DNA for the CDR3: TGTGCCAGTAATCAGGGGATCTATGGCTACACCTTC.

To note about this clone: Other DNA sequences in this specimen translate into the identical CDR3. The V gene is TRBV20-1, the J gene TRBJ1-1; possible D gene TRBD1, 6 bases. The ends were cut back, 5 bases at V and 2 bases at J, with 6 bases in the middle. The V gene's germline CDR1 is DFQATT and CDR2 SNEGSKA (reference sequence). The CDR3 has 11 residues. CDR3 sequence reads: CSAGGNTEAFF. CDR3 DNA sequence: TGCAGTGCTGGGGGCAACACTGAAGCTTTCTTT.

This rearrangement joins TRBV21-1 to TRBJ2-7; no check of the table's D call, TRBD1, against the DNA was made. TRBV21-1 is recorded as a pseudogene. The CDR3 consists of 13 residues. The CDR3 loop reads CASSSPQSYEQYF. Written as DNA, the CDR3 is TGTGCCAGCAGCAGCCCACAGAGCTACGAGCAGTACTTC.

CDR3 sequence: CASSPGDGAGGYEQYF. The CDR3 DNA reads TGTGCCAGCTCACCAGGGGATGGCGCGGGGGGCTACGAGCAGTACTTC. The chain links TRBV18 to TRBJ2-7, with 8 bases matching TRBD2. With 2 bases clipped from V and 3 bases from J, the junction kept 9 bases outside the gene matches. CDR3 length equals 16 residues. Germline CDR1 reads KGHSH; CDR2 reads LQKENI. Together with reference TRBV18 and TRBJ2-7, the CDR3 gives the full variable domain: NAGVMQNPRHLVRRRGQEARLRCSPMKGHSHVYWYRQLPEEGLKFMVYLQKENIIDESGMPKERFSAEFPKEGPSILRIQQVVRGDSAAYFCASSPGDGAGGYEQYFGPGTRLTVT.

The gene calls are TRBV30 and TRBJ1-2, with D possibly matching TRBD1 (5 bases). The CDR3 consists of 16 residues. In germline, CDR1 is GTSNPN, CDR2 SVGIG (reference sequence). V lost 0 bases to trimming and J lost 4 bases, with 18 bases between them. CDR3 region: CAWSVLRTHPVYGYTF. The CDR3 nucleotides are TGTGCCTGGAGTGTACTAAGGACACACCCCGTCTATGGCTACACCTTC.

The genes are TRBV19 and TRBJ1-6; TRBD1 aligns across 8 bases. Unmatched junction bases numbered 13, after V lost 8 bases and J lost 10 bases. The length of the CDR3 is 15 residues. Germline V CDR1 and CDR2: LNHDA, SQIVND (reference sequence). The DNA for the CDR3 is TGTGCCAGTCGCTATGAGACAGGGGTGGGCTCACCCCTCCACTTT. It yields the protein CASRYETGVGSPLHF.